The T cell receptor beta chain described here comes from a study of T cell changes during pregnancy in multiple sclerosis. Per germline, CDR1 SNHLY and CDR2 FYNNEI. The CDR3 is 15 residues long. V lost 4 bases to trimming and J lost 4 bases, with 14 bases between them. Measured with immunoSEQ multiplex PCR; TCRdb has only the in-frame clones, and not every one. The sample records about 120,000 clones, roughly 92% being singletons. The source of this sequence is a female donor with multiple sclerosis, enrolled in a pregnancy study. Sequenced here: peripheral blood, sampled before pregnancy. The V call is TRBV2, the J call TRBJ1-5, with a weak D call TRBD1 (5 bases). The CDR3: CASSGSLGGNQPQHF. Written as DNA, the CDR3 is TGTGCCAGCAGTGGATCTTTGGGGGGTAATCAGCCCCAGCATTTT.